This paragraph covers one T cell receptor beta chain sequence. Clones were sequenced by immunoSEQ multiplex PCR, and TCRdb holds only the in-frame ones, with some missing. This repertoire shows tens of thousands of clones, 90% to 95% found once; its top ten account for approximately 15%. These data belong to a study of control samples from healthy donors and cancer patients. This CDR3 contains 15 residues. J lost 0 bases, V lost 0 bases, and 3 bases had no gene match. Germline CDR1 SGHRS, CDR2 YFSETQ. The V gene is TRBV5-1, the J gene TRBJ2-7; 7 positions agree with TRBD1. The sequencing input was blood. This sequence originates from a man younger than 45 in good health. The CDR3 bases are TGCGCCAGCAGCTTGGCCGGGACAGACTCCTACGAGCAGTACTTC. Amino acid sequence: CASSLAGTDSYEQYF.